These 22 T cell receptor beta chains were all obtained from the same sample, sequenced in a study of T cells in Graves' hyperthyroidism and ophthalmopathy (dated by TCRdb to the late 2010s). The receptor library was made with multiplex PCR. Sequenced using an Illumina HiSeq 2000. The TCR beta CDR3 regions were amplified from the RNA transcripts. A first-round RT-PCR of the TCR CDR3 used the HTBI primer set with the Qiagen OneStep RT-PCR kit. The public sequencing data were trimmed at Q25 with fastp and processed into clonotypes with MiXCR by TCRdb, which kept only in-frame beta chains. Entries are consolidated by CDR3 protein sequence, retaining the most common genes and DNA. The sample data list hundreds of thousands of distinct CDR3 sequences, and about 20% of these were observed just once. The top ten constitute roughly 30% of the sample. The sequenced sample was blood. The source of these receptors is a young man with Graves' ophthalmopathy.

The table lists this clonotype with many counts. V is TRBV5-1 and J is TRBJ2-1; 8 bases fit TRBD1. Germline CDR1 and CDR2: SGHRS and YFSETQ. With 7 bases clipped from V and 3 bases from J, the junction kept 12 bases outside the gene matches. This CDR3 region has 16 residues. The chain's CDR3 is CASVIETGQGYNEQFF. Written as DNA, the CDR3 is TGCGCCAGCGTGATTGAGACTGGACAGGGCTACAATGAGCAGTTCTTC.

This chain uses TRBV2 with TRBJ1-1; D is unclear. The CDR3 length is 10 residues. CDR1 and CDR2 (germline): SNHLY, FYNNEI. The V and J ends lost 8 bases and 4 bases respectively, with 5 bases between them. This chain's CDR3 is CASGITEAFF. In DNA form, the CDR3 reads TGTGCCAGCGGGATCACTGAAGCTTTCTTT.

The chain uses TRBV7-2 and TRBJ1-3; tentatively, D is TRBD1 (5 bases). In germline, CDR1 is SGHTA, CDR2 FQGNSA. The CDR3 has 15 residues. V lost 1 base to trimming and J lost 1 base, with 8 bases between them. This CDR3 reads CASSLDWTSGNTIYF. The CDR3 DNA sequence: TGTGCCAGCAGCTTAGATTGGACATCTGGAAACACCATATATTTT.

This chain uses TRBV19 with TRBJ1-4; D gene unclear. The CDR3 extends over 16 amino acids. V lost 3 bases, J lost 8 bases, and 19 bases lay in between. Germline V lookup: CDR1 LNHDA, CDR2 SQIVND (reference sequence). DNA for the CDR3: TGTGCCAGTAGTATCCCGTACAGTACGTTTTCGGAAAAACTGTTTTTT. Translation: CASSIPYSTFSEKLFF.

The J gene is TRBJ2-3, the V gene TRBV6-2 or TRBV6-3; D ambiguous. Trimming removed 0 bases from V and 2 bases from J, with 6 bases in between. The CDR3 contains 14 residues. Germline assignment: CDR1 MNHEY and CDR2 SVGEGT. Here the CDR3 DNA reads TGTGCCAGCAGTTACTCCCGGGCCACAGATACGCAGTATTTT. The encoded protein is CASSYSRATDTQYF.

This clonotype was counted many times. This rearrangement joins TRBV7-9 to TRBJ2-3; D could derive from TRBD1 or TRBD2 (5 bases each). V shed 4 bases and J shed 2 bases, with 16 bases lying between them. Germline V gene sequence: CDR1 SEHNR, CDR2 FQNEAQ (reference sequence). The CDR3 runs to 16 residues. The chain's CDR3 is CASSSSTSGTTDTQYF. The CDR3 DNA reads TGTGCCAGCAGCTCAAGTACGTCAGGGACCACAGATACGCAGTATTTT.

The CDR3 here is CASSQLNSQETQYF. CDR3 coding DNA: TGTGCCAGCAGCCAATTAAACAGCCAAGAGACCCAGTACTTC. The rearrangement links TRBV16 to TRBJ2-5; D is unclear. The germline V gene has CDR1 KGHSY and CDR2 FQNENV. The CDR3 is 14 residues long. Trimming left V 1 base short and J 1 base short, with 7 bases between.

This chain uses TRBV20-1 with TRBJ2-2; 8 positions agree with TRBD2. The germline gives CDR1 DFQATT, CDR2 SNEGSKA (reference sequence). There are 18 residues in the CDR3. The ends lost 5 bases at V and 4 bases at J; junction bases unmatched: 18. CDR3 residues: CSAFPVRGANAGTGELFF. Written as DNA, the CDR3 is TGCAGTGCTTTTCCGGTGCGGGGGGCGAACGCGGGCACCGGGGAGCTGTTTTTT.

There are many counts of this clonotype. The chain combines TRBV30 with TRBJ1-1; D is uncertain. V was trimmed by 4 bases and J by 0 bases, leaving 12 bases between them. CDR1 and CDR2 (germline): GTSNPN, SVGIG (reference sequence). CDR3 length: 14 amino acids. The CDR3 nucleotides read TGTGCCTGGATCCCGGAAAGAGTGAACACTGAAGCTTTCTTT. Amino acids: CAWIPERVNTEAFF.

The sample holds many counts of this clonotype. This sequence joins TRBV29-1 and TRBJ2-3; TRBD2 aligns across 11 bases. V was pared by 4 bases and J by 4 bases, with 7 bases of the junction left unmatched. Looked up from germline, CDR1 is SQVTM and CDR2 is ANQGSEA. This CDR3 has 15 amino acids. The DNA of the CDR3 is TGCAGCGTTGGTCGACTAGCGGGAAATTCAGATACGCAGTATTTT. It yields the protein CSVGRLAGNSDTQYF.

This clonotype came up a few times. The V and J genes are TRBV18 and TRBJ1-2; no clear D gene. The V end was cut by 2 bases, the J end by 1 base, with 11 bases between. This CDR3 is built from 15 residues. Germline V gives CDR1 KGHSH, CDR2 LQKENI. For the CDR3, the DNA is TGTGCCAGCTCACCAGAGCAGAGGATTAACTATGGCTACACCTTC. This translates into CASSPEQRINYGYTF.

This chain uses TRBV7-2 with TRBJ2-2, with 11 bases that match TRBD2. The germline gives CDR1 SGHTA, CDR2 FQGNSA. The CDR3 is 17 residues long. After removal of 3 bases from V and 6 bases from J, the junction contained 9 bases not matched to a gene. The CDR3 sequence is CASSFRSGRDGAGELFF. The DNA for the CDR3 is TGTGCCAGCAGCTTCCGTAGCGGGAGGGATGGGGCCGGGGAGCTGTTTTTT.

In regard to this clonotype: A much larger clone is a single base away; this may be a read error. The rearrangement links TRBV2 to TRBJ2-2; tentative D call: TRBD2 (5 bases). The CDR3 sequence is 14 residues long. Germline V gives CDR1 SNHLY, CDR2 FYNNEI. The germline V and J ends were trimmed by 6 bases and 4 bases, with 12 bases remaining between them. In DNA form, the CDR3 reads TGTGCCAGCAGAGCGGAGACGAGCACCGGGGAGCTGTTTTTT. This translates into CASRAETSTGELFF. Together with reference TRBV2 and TRBJ2-2, the CDR3 gives the full variable domain: EPEVTQTPSHQVTQMGQEVILRCVPISNHLYFYWYRQILGQKVEFLVSFYNNEISEKSEIFDDQFSVERPDGSNFTLKIRSTKLEDSAMYFCASRAETSTGELFFGEGSRLTVL.

The rearrangement links TRBV7-9 to TRBJ1-4; D perhaps matches TRBD1 (5 bases). Germline CDR1 SEHNR, CDR2 FQNEAQ (reference sequence). The CDR3 totals 17 residues. Between the trimmed V and J ends, which lost 5 bases and 8 bases, there was a span of 24 bases. CDR3 in amino acids: CASSPAPPGPGGEKLFF. The CDR3 nucleotides read TGTGCCAGCAGCCCCGCCCCGCCGGGACCGGGCGGGGAAAAACTGTTTTTT.

The table lists this clonotype with a few counts. V and J are TRBV12-5 and TRBJ2-1; TRBD2 matches at 11 bases. The germline V gene has CDR1 LGHNT and CDR2 FRNRAP. This CDR3 spans 16 amino acids. The V and J ends lost 3 bases and 7 bases, in that order; junction bases with no gene match: 8. The chain's CDR3 is CASGLHLAGGGNEQFF. CDR3 sequence (DNA): TGTGCTAGTGGTTTACACCTAGCGGGAGGCGGTAATGAGCAGTTCTTC. Together with reference TRBV12-5 and TRBJ2-1, the CDR3 gives the full variable domain: DARVTQTPRHKVTEMGQEVTMRCQPILGHNTVFWYRQTMMQGLELLAYFRNRAPLDDSGMPKDRFSAEMPDATLATLKIQPSEPRDSAVYFCASGLHLAGGGNEQFFGPGTRLTVL.

In its sample, this clonotype was seen a few times. V and J are TRBV28 and TRBJ2-7; D not certain. This CDR3 is 13 amino acids long. Trimming stripped 9 bases from V and 0 bases from J, with 12 bases between. Germline CDR1 and CDR2: MDHEN and SYDVKM. CDR3: CASRKGSSYEQYF. CDR3 DNA sequence: TGTGCCAGTCGAAAGGGTAGCTCCTACGAGCAGTACTTC.

This clonotype was recorded at least ten times. V gene TRBV20-1 combines with J gene TRBJ2-3, with D perhaps assigned TRBD1 or TRBD2 (5 bases each). Trimming shortened V by 5 bases and J by 4 bases, and 16 bases separated the two germline ends. The CDR3 has 14 residues. Germline values: CDR1 DFQATT, CDR2 SNEGSKA (reference sequence). For the CDR3, the DNA is TGCAGTGCTGGCCGGGACCGCCTCCCAGATACGCAGTATTTT. Protein sequence: CSAGRDRLPDTQYF.

The rearrangement joins TRBV2 to TRBJ2-3; 11 bases match TRBD2. This CDR3 contains 18 residues. Looked up from germline, CDR1 is SNHLY and CDR2 is FYNNEI. V trimming: 3 bases; J trimming: 8 bases; junction bases outside the gene matches: 16. CDR3 sequence reads: CASSDVSLTSGNPFTQYF. CDR3 nucleotide sequence: TGTGCCAGCAGTGATGTATCCTTGACTAGCGGGAATCCGTTTACGCAGTATTTT.

This clonotype was picked up many times. The chain is built from TRBV7-2 and TRBJ1-5; 11 positions agree with TRBD1. Germline assignment: CDR1 SGHTA and CDR2 FQGNSA. The V gene end was trimmed by 1 base and the J gene end by 3 bases; junction bases not matched to a gene: 2. CDR3 length equals 16 residues. CDR3 DNA sequence: TGTGCCAGCAGCTTAGGAGGACAGGGGGCCAATCAGCCCCAGCATTTT. Amino acid sequence: CASSLGGQGANQPQHF.

This chain connects TRBV7-9 to TRBJ1-5; tentatively, D is TRBD1 (6 bases). From germline, CDR1 is SEHNR and CDR2 FQNEAQ (reference sequence). This CDR3 has 15 residues. Trimming shortened V by 6 bases and J by 0 bases, and 12 bases separated the two germline ends. CDR3 in amino acids: CASSGGGHSNQPQHF. The CDR3 nucleotides are TGTGCCAGCAGTGGGGGGGGGCATAGCAATCAGCCCCAGCATTTT.

This clonotype has at least ten counts. The V gene is TRBV5-1, the J gene TRBJ2-7, with D uncertain. Germline V gene data show CDR1 as SGHRS and CDR2 as YFSETQ. The CDR3 consists of 16 residues. V gave up 2 bases and J gave up 3 bases, with 18 bases separating them. This chain's CDR3 is CASSLGKVNFHYEQYF. CDR3 DNA sequence: TGCGCCAGCAGCTTAGGCAAAGTGAACTTCCACTACGAGCAGTACTTC.

The rearrangement joins TRBV20-1 to TRBJ2-7; 9 bases line up with TRBD2. CDR1 DFQATT and CDR2 SNEGSKA come from the germline V gene (reference sequence). The CDR3 is made up of 14 amino acids. The ends lost 3 bases at V and 4 bases at J; junction bases unmatched: 7. The CDR3 DNA follows: TGCAGTGCTAGGTTAGAGACTAGCGGTTACGAGCAGTACTTC. It specifies CSARLETSGYEQYF.